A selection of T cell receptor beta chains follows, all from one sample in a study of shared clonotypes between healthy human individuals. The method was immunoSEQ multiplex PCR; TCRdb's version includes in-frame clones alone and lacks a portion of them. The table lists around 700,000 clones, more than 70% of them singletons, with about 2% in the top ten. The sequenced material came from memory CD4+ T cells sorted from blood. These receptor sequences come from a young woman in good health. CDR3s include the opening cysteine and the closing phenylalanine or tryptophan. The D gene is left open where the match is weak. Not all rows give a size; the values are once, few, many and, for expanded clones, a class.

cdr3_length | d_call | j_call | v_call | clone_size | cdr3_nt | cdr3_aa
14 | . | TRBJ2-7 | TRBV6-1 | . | TGTGCCAGCAGACCGGGCCCCAACCTCTCCGAGCAGTACTTC | CASRPGPNLSEQYF
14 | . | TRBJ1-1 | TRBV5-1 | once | TGCGCCAGCCGTAGGGACGAAGGGACCACTGAAGCTTTCTTT | CASRRDEGTTEAFF
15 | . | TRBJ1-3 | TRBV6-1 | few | TGTGCCAGCAGTCGAAGCGGGGATCTAGGAAACACCATATATTTT | CASSRSGDLGNTIYF
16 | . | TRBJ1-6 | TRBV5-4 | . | TGTGCCAGCAGCCTCCAGGGGTCTTCCTATAATTCACCCCTCCACTTT | CASSLQGSSYNSPLHF
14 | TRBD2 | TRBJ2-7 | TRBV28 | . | TGTGCCAGCACCCCCGGGGGGAACATCTACGAGCAGTACTTC | CASTPGGNIYEQYF
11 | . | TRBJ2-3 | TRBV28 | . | TGTGCCAGCAAAAAGGCAGATACGCAGTATTTT | CASKKADTQYF
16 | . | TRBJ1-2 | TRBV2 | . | TGTGCCAGCAGTCAAGGCATCAATGCAGGGCCACGCGGCTACACCTTC | CASSQGINAGPRGYTF
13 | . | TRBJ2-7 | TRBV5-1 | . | TGCGCCAGCAGGTACGAAACTCCGTACGAGCAGTACTTC | CASRYETPYEQYF
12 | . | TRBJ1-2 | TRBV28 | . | TGTGCCAGCAGTTCCTGGGACGGTGGCTACACCTTC | CASSSWDGGYTF
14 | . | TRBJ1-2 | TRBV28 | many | TGTGCCAGCAGTTTCCCGGTGGGGGCGGGAGGCTACACCTTC | CASSFPVGAGGYTF
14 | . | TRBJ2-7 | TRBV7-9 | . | TGTGCCAGCAGCTTATGGTCGCCTGCCTACGAGCAGTACTTC | CASSLWSPAYEQYF
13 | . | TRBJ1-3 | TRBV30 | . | TGTGCCTGGAGGTACCGTGCTGGAAACACCATATATTTT | CAWRYRAGNTIYF
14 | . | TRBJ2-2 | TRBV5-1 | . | TGCGCCACCTGTAAGGGTGACGACACCGGGGAGCTGTTTTTT | CATCKGDDTGELFF
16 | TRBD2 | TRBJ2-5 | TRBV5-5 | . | TGTGCCAGCAGCTTGGTAGTAGCGGGGGCCCAAGAGACCCAGTACTTC | CASSLVVAGAQETQYF
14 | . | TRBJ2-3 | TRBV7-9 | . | TGTGCCAGCAGCTTATTTGGCCGAACAGATACGCAGTATTTT | CASSLFGRTDTQYF
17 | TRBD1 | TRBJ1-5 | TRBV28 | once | TGTGCCAGCAGTGGAGGTCTAGGACAGGTGAGGAATCAGCCCCAGCATTTT | CASSGGLGQVRNQPQHF
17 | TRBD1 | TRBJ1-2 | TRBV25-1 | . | TGTGCCAGCAGTGGTGTGGGACAGGGGTGGAGTAGCTATGGCTACACCTTC | CASSGVGQGWSSYGYTF
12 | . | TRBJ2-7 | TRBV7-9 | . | TGTGCCAGCGGTCTAAGCTCCTACGAGCAGTACTTC | CASGLSSYEQYF
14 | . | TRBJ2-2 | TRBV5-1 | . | TGCGCCAGCAGCTTGGCGACGGGACCCGGGGAGCTGTTTTTT | CASSLATGPGELFF
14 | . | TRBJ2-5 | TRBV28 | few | TGTGCCAGCAGTTCGGGACGGATCCAAGAGACCCAGTACTTC | CASSSGRIQETQYF
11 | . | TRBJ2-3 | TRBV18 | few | TGTGCCAGCTCACCGGGAGATACGCAGTATTTT | CASSPGDTQYF
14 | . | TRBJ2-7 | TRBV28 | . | TGTGCCAGCAGCCCTTACAGGGACTCCTACGAGCAGTACTTC | CASSPYRDSYEQYF
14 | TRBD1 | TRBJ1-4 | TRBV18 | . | TGTGCCAGCTCACCGGACAGGACCGATGAAAAACTGTTTTTT | CASSPDRTDEKLFF
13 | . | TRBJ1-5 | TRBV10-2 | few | TGCGCCAGCAGTCCCAAGACGCCTCAACCCCAGCATTTT | CASSPKTPQPQHF
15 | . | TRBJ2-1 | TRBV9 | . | TGTGCCAGCAGCGTAGATCAGAGCTCCTACAATGAGCAGTTCTTC | CASSVDQSSYNEQFF
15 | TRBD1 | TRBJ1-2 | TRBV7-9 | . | TGTGCCAGCAGCTTCGCCCGGACAGGGAACTATGGCTACACCTTC | CASSFARTGNYGYTF
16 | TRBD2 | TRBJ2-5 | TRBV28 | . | TGTGCCAGCAGCTATCCGGGAGGGCCTAGGCAAGAGACCCAGTACTTC | CASSYPGGPRQETQYF
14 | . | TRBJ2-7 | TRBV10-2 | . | TGCGCCAGCAGGGGAACCGGGAGCGCCTACGAGCAGTACTTC | CASRGTGSAYEQYF
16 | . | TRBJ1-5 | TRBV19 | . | TGTGCCAGTAGTATCGCCACAGGGAGCTCCAATCAGCCCCAGCATTTT | CASSIATGSSNQPQHF
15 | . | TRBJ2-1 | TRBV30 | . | TGTGCCTGGAGCCCGCCAAATGATGCCTACAATGAGCAGTTCTTC | CAWSPPNDAYNEQFF
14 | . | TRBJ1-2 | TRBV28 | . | TGTGCCAGCACTAGGGTAGGCACGCTCTATGGCTACACCTTC | CASTRVGTLYGYTF
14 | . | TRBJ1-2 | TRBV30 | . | TGTGCCTGGAACGGCCCATCGAATCGGTATGGCTACACCTTC | CAWNGPSNRYGYTF
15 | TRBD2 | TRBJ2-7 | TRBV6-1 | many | TGTGCCAGCAGCGGACTAGCGGGAACTTCCTACGAGCAGTACTTC | CASSGLAGTSYEQYF
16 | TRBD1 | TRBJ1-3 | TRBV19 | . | TGTGCCAGTAGTCTATGGACAGGGATTACTGGAAACACCATATATTTT | CASSLWTGITGNTIYF
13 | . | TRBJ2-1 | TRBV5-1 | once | TGCGCCAGCAGCTTTGGAGAACACAATGAGCAGTTCTTC | CASSFGEHNEQFF
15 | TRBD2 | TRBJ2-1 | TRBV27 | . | TGTGCCAGCACCAAGGGACTAGCGGGGCCCTATGAGCAGTTCTTC | CASTKGLAGPYEQFF